What follows are 17 T cell receptor beta chains derived from one specimen sequenced in a study of blood T cell repertoires in COVID-19 (TCRdb year 2020). Libraries were prepared through the immunoSEQ multiplex PCR assay. Sourced from immuneACCESS, this table was stored by TCRdb with only in-frame sequences that have V and J called. A share of the clones is absent; for the studies checked, an unresolved V gene accounts for under half, and the remainder has no known explanation. Here the sample has about 250,000 clones; around 85% occur a single time. The ten largest clones add up to 0.87% of the sample. The sequencing input was peripheral blood. Source of these receptors: a human donor with COVID-19, enrolled during active disease. The donor label of this sample is uncertain.

The V call is TRBV5-1, the J call TRBJ2-5; D is unclear. V was clipped by 9 bases and J by 4 bases, with 19 bases between them. Germline V gives CDR1 SGHRS, CDR2 YFSETQ. CDR3 length equals 14 residues. The chain's CDR3 is CATGSGSKRETQYF. The CDR3 coding sequence is TGCGCCACCGGATCCGGGTCCAAGCGAGAGACCCAGTACTTC.

V and J are TRBV5-4 and TRBJ2-7, with 12 bases matching TRBD2. This CDR3 is 16 amino acids long. The J segment lost 7 bases and the V segment lost 0 bases, leaving 8 bases of the junction unmatched. The V gene's germline CDR1 is SGHNT and CDR2 YYREEE (reference sequence). Here the CDR3 reads CASSLGLAGVIGEQYF. The CDR3, as DNA: TGTGCCAGCAGCTTGGGACTAGCGGGAGTTATCGGTGAGCAGTACTTC.

The V gene is TRBV7-9, the J gene TRBJ1-1; no clear D. Trimming removed 5 bases at V and 10 bases at J, with 14 bases between. Germline V gives CDR1 SEHNR, CDR2 FQNEAQ (reference sequence). The CDR3 runs to 12 residues. The CDR3 protein is CASSARLGGAFF. For the CDR3, the DNA is TGTGCCAGCAGCGCCCGACTGGGTGGAGCTTTCTTT.

V is TRBV6-5 and J is TRBJ1-6, with a weak D call TRBD1 (6 bases). The V gene lost 6 bases and the J gene lost 7 bases, with 10 bases spanning the gap. Germline CDR1 reads MNHEY; CDR2 reads SVGAGI. The CDR3 runs 13 residues. The CDR3 spells CASRGTSNSPLHF. The CDR3 nucleotides are TGTGCCAGCAGAGGGACATCGAATTCACCCCTCCACTTT.

V and J are TRBV6-5 and TRBJ1-1; TRBD1 agrees at 10 bases. Per the germline V gene, CDR1 is MNHEY and CDR2 is SVGAGI. The length of the CDR3 is 14 residues. The ends lost 8 bases at V and 8 bases at J; junction bases unmatched: 11. DNA for the CDR3: TGTGCCAGCCAAGGAGACAGGGGGCGCGGGGAAGCTTTCTTT. This translates into CASQGDRGRGEAFF.

The chain combines TRBV6-5 with TRBJ1-2; 9 bases are a match to TRBD1. Trimming removed 2 bases from V and 5 bases from J; junction bases left unmatched: 6. Per the germline V gene, CDR1 is MNHEY and CDR2 is SVGAGI. This CDR3 has 15 amino acids. The CDR3 coding sequence is TGTGCCAGCAGTTACGGTGACAGGGGGTATTATGGCTACACCTTC. This sequence encodes CASSYGDRGYYGYTF.

The chain links TRBV5-1 to TRBJ2-1, with 8 bases identical to TRBD2. With V trimmed by 4 bases and J by 1 base, 4 bases remained unmatched. Germline V gene sequence: CDR1 SGHRS, CDR2 YFSETQ. The CDR3 sequence is 15 residues long. Here the CDR3 reads CASSQTSGSYNEQFF. The CDR3 DNA follows: TGCGCCAGCAGCCAAACTAGCGGATCCTACAATGAGCAGTTCTTC.

The chain links TRBV29-1 to TRBJ2-1, with D possibly matching TRBD2 (6 bases). Germline V CDR1 and CDR2: SQVTM, ANQGSEA. Between the trimmed V and J ends, which lost 7 bases and 6 bases, there was a span of 16 bases. The CDR3 contains 13 residues. The CDR3 DNA is TGCAGCGGTGGGGGGAGTAGCGCCAATGAGCAGTTCTTC. Its translation: CSGGGSSANEQFF.

V and J are TRBV2 and TRBJ1-1; 8 bases agree with TRBD1. The CDR3 loop spans 15 amino acids. Germline lookup yields CDR1 SNHLY and CDR2 FYNNEI. J gave up 0 bases and V 1 base, and 1 base lay outside the gene matches. The CDR3 DNA reads TGTGCCAGCAGTGAAGACAGGGGGATGAACACTGAAGCTTTCTTT. Protein: CASSEDRGMNTEAFF.

There are a few counts of this clone. CDR3: CASSPPESNYGYTF. CDR3 nucleotide sequence: TGTGCCAGCAGTCCCCCGGAGTCTAACTATGGCTACACCTTC. The chain employs TRBV28 and TRBJ1-2; D is uncertain. V was cut by 5 bases and J by 0 bases, with 10 bases left in between. CDR3 size: 14 residues. From germline, CDR1 is MDHEN and CDR2 SYDVKM.

The chain is built from TRBV5-1 and TRBJ2-3, with TRBD2 as a possible D gene (5 bases). The V end was cut by 4 bases, the J end by 3 bases, with 12 bases between. From germline, CDR1 is SGHRS and CDR2 YFSETQ. The CDR3 contains 14 residues. The CDR3 DNA reads as TGCGCCAGCAGCCTAGCTTGGGGTACAGATACGCAGTATTTT. Protein: CASSLAWGTDTQYF.

This chain links TRBV29-1 with TRBJ1-1, with a possible D match to TRBD1 (6 bases). CDR1 and CDR2 (germline): SQVTM, ANQGSEA. V was shortened by 7 bases and J by 1 base, with 13 bases between the two germline ends. The CDR3 is made up of 13 amino acids. CDR3 region: CSGKQGGNTEAFF. In nucleotides, the CDR3 is TGCAGCGGGAAACAAGGGGGGAACACTGAAGCTTTCTTT.

This chain links TRBV27 with TRBJ1-1; TRBD1 matches 8 bases. Germline-derived CDR1 and CDR2 are MNHEY and SMNVEV (reference sequence). Trimming removed 5 bases from V and 8 bases from J; junction bases left unmatched: 4. This CDR3 region has 12 residues. CDR3 bases: TGTGCCAGCAGTAACAGACAGGGGGAAGCTTTCTTT. Amino acids: CASSNRQGEAFF.

V and J are TRBV5-3 and TRBJ2-7, with 8 bases fitting TRBD2. TRBV5-3 is given ORF status, its function remaining uncertain. The CDR3 sequence is 16 residues long. J was trimmed by 0 bases and V by 2 bases; bases with no gene match: 7. The CDR3 protein is CARSFGLAGPSYEQYF. CDR3 in DNA: TGTGCCAGAAGCTTCGGTCTAGCGGGCCCCTCCTACGAGCAGTACTTC.

The chain uses TRBV6-6 and TRBJ1-1, with D possibly being TRBD1 (5 bases). The V end was cut by 6 bases, the J end by 4 bases, with 15 bases between. The CDR3 covers 14 residues. Germline V lookup: CDR1 MNHNY, CDR2 SVGAGI (reference sequence). CDR3 sequence: CASSPRDWRTEAFF. DNA of the CDR3: TGTGCCAGCAGCCCCAGGGATTGGCGCACTGAAGCTTTCTTT.

This sequence joins TRBV11-2 and TRBJ2-1, with 7 nucleotides matching TRBD2. CDR1 is SGHAT, CDR2 FQNNGV, per germline. The V segment lost 0 bases and the J segment 2 bases; nucleotides outside the gene matches: 1. The CDR3 loop spans 15 amino acids. The CDR3 coding sequence is TGTGCCAGCAGCTTAGACCTAGCGGCCTACAATGAGCAGTTCTTC. It encodes CASSLDLAAYNEQFF.

This rearrangement joins TRBV7-9 to TRBJ2-1; D might be TRBD1 (6 bases). Per the germline V gene, CDR1 is SEHNR and CDR2 is FQNEAQ (reference sequence). The CDR3 sequence is 13 residues long. V lost 5 bases and J lost 4, with 9 bases in between. The CDR3 protein is CASSLGQYNEQFF. The CDR3, as DNA: TGTGCCAGCAGCCTTGGACAGTACAATGAGCAGTTCTTC.